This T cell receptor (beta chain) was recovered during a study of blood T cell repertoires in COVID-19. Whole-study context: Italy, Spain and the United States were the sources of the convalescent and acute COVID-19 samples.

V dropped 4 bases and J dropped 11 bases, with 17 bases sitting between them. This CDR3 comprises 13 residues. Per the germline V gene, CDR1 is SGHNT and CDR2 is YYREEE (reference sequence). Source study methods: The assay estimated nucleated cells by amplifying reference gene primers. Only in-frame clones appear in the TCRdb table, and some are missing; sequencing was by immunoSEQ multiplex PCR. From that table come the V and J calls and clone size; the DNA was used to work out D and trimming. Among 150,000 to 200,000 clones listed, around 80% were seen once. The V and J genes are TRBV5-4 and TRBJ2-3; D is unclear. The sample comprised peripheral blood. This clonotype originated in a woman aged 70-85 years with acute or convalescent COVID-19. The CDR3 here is CASSLKSAGGQYF. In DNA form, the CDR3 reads TGTGCCAGCAGCCTAAAGTCGGCCGGCGGGCAGTATTTT. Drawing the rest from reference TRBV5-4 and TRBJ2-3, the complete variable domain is ETGVTQSPTHLIKTRGQQVTLRCSSQSGHNTVSWYQQALGQGPQFIFQYYREEENGRGNFPPRFSGLQFPNYSSELNVNALELDDSALYLCASSLKSAGGQYFGPGTRLTVL.